This record covers a single T cell receptor (beta chain). The antigen is undetermined. These data are taken from a study of PD-1 blockade in classical Hodgkin lymphoma. Assay used: immunoSEQ multiplex PCR; TCRdb lists only in-frame clones, some missing. Seen here are over 50,000 clones, 70% to 90% observed once, and the top ten hold over 7.5%. General study findings and limits: Diversity similar to that of newly diagnosed patients was seen at baseline in complete responders. Although disease activity or prior therapy may be involved, causes of the repertoire differences remain undefined.

Trimming pared 1 base from V and 8 bases from J, leaving 8 bases between. Germline V gene lookup returns CDR1 SEHNR and CDR2 FQNEAQ (reference sequence). This CDR3 is 12 amino acids long. Time point noted: cycle 4 day 1 (C4D1), after six to seven weeks of nivolumab. Each patient relapsed following autologous stem cell transplantation, and prior brentuximab vedotin exposure differed. Sequenced material: peripheral blood mononuclear cells (PBMCs), taken before the fourth cycle of nivolumab. The TCR originated in a human donor with classical Hodgkin lymphoma. The chain joins TRBV7-9 to TRBJ1-1; possibly TRBD1 for D (6 bases). CDR3 protein: CASSLVDREAFF. CDR3 sequence (DNA): TGTGCCAGCAGCTTAGTAGACAGGGAAGCTTTCTTT. Using reference TRBV7-9 and TRBJ1-1 for the parts outside the CDR3, the full variable domain is DTGVSQNPRHKITKRGQNVTFRCDPISEHNRLYWYRQTLGQGPEFLTYFQNEAQLEKSRLLSDRFSAERPKGSFSTLEIQRTEQGDSAMYLCASSLVDREAFFGQGTRLTVV.